This is a list of T cell receptor beta chains from one sample in a study of CD8 T cells in ankylosing spondylitis. TCRdb used MiXCR to reprocess the 5' RACE reads, holding one entry per CDR3 protein. The sample shows about 300,000 distinct CDR3 sequences, 20% of them seen only once. Sequencing used blood, either unsorted or a sorted T cell fraction (not recorded which). These receptors came from a female donor with ankylosing spondylitis or in good health (not recorded which). Both conserved end residues are part of each CDR3. A D gene is named only where the DNA matches it firmly. Where a row states a size, it is once, few, many or the class of an expanded clone; other rows omit it.

abundance: .; d_gene: .; len: 13; v_gene: TRBV12-3/TRBV12-4; j_gene: TRBJ2-1; CDR3aa: CASSRGDTNEQFF; CDR3nt: TGTGCCAGCAGCCGTGGGGACACGAATGAGCAGTTCTTC
abundance: many; d_gene: .; len: 12; v_gene: TRBV7-8; j_gene: TRBJ2-1; CDR3aa: CASSPGLLGQFF; CDR3nt: TGTGCCAGCAGCCCCGGACTCCTCGGGCAGTTCTTC
abundance: many; d_gene: .; len: 13; v_gene: TRBV12-5; j_gene: TRBJ2-1; CDR3aa: CASGLALANEQFF; CDR3nt: TGTGCTAGTGGTTTGGCCCTAGCGAATGAGCAGTTCTTC
abundance: few; d_gene: TRBD2; len: 17; v_gene: TRBV20-1; j_gene: TRBJ2-3; CDR3aa: CSARMVSGTSASDTQYF; CDR3nt: TGCAGTGCTCGAATGGTCTCCGGGACTAGCGCATCAGATACGCAGTATTTT
abundance: .; d_gene: TRBD2; len: 14; v_gene: TRBV10-3; j_gene: TRBJ2-1; CDR3aa: CAISKAGGGYEQFF; CDR3nt: TGTGCCATCAGTAAAGCGGGAGGCGGATATGAGCAGTTCTTC
abundance: .; d_gene: .; len: 12; v_gene: TRBV6-2/TRBV6-3; j_gene: TRBJ2-7; CDR3aa: CASSPFLPQQYF; CDR3nt: TGTGCCAGCAGTCCCTTTCTTCCGCAGCAGTACTTC
abundance: many; d_gene: .; len: 14; v_gene: TRBV6-5; j_gene: TRBJ2-6; CDR3aa: CASSYSSGANVLTF; CDR3nt: TGTGCCAGCAGTTACTCGTCTGGGGCCAACGTCCTGACTTTC
abundance: few; d_gene: TRBD2; len: 18; v_gene: TRBV7-6; j_gene: TRBJ2-3; CDR3aa: CASSSGLAGGTRVDTQYF; CDR3nt: TGTGCCAGCAGCTCCGGACTAGCGGGAGGAACAAGGGTAGATACGCAGTATTTT
abundance: many; d_gene: .; len: 14; v_gene: TRBV20-1; j_gene: TRBJ2-7; CDR3aa: CSAQDRSGVYEQYF; CDR3nt: TGCAGTGCCCAGGACCGTTCGGGGGTCTACGAGCAGTACTTC
abundance: .; d_gene: TRBD2; len: 15; v_gene: TRBV5-4; j_gene: TRBJ2-3; CDR3aa: CASSSLREGPDTQYF; CDR3nt: TGTGCCAGCAGCTCCTTGAGGGAGGGACCAGATACGCAGTATTTT
abundance: .; d_gene: .; len: 14; v_gene: TRBV30; j_gene: TRBJ2-7; CDR3aa: CAWSVAVPSYEQYF; CDR3nt: TGTGCCTGGAGTGTGGCAGTCCCCTCCTACGAGCAGTACTTC
abundance: once; d_gene: .; len: 13; v_gene: TRBV19; j_gene: TRBJ2-5; CDR3aa: CASSMSRAETQYF; CDR3nt: TGTGCCAGTAGTATGAGTCGGGCAGAGACCCAGTACTTC
abundance: .; d_gene: TRBD1; len: 16; v_gene: TRBV15; j_gene: TRBJ1-1; CDR3aa: CATSRDGLQGDTEAFF; CDR3nt: TGTGCCACCAGCAGAGACGGATTGCAGGGGGACACTGAAGCTTTCTTT
abundance: few; d_gene: .; len: 18; v_gene: TRBV27; j_gene: TRBJ2-3; CDR3aa: CASSLGITREMCTDTQYF; CDR3nt: TGTGCCAGCAGTTTGGGGATTACGAGAGAGATGTGCACAGATACGCAGTATTTT
abundance: few; d_gene: .; len: 13; v_gene: TRBV7-3; j_gene: TRBJ2-2; CDR3aa: CASSRFGDGELFF; CDR3nt: TGTGCCAGCAGCCGTTTCGGGGACGGGGAGCTGTTTTTT
abundance: few; d_gene: .; len: 15; v_gene: TRBV5-6; j_gene: TRBJ1-4; CDR3aa: CASSLMQGGYEKLFF; CDR3nt: TGTGCCAGCAGCTTGATGCAGGGCGGGTACGAAAAACTGTTTTTT
abundance: .; d_gene: .; len: 15; v_gene: TRBV20-1; j_gene: TRBJ1-4; CDR3aa: CSARDPGRSNEKLFF; CDR3nt: TGCAGTGCTAGAGACCCGGGACGGTCGAATGAAAAACTGTTTTTT
abundance: many; d_gene: TRBD1; len: 13; v_gene: TRBV7-9; j_gene: TRBJ1-2; CDR3aa: CASSLDREYGYTF; CDR3nt: TGTGCCAGCAGCCTTGACAGGGAATATGGCTACACCTTC
abundance: few; d_gene: TRBD2; len: 16; v_gene: TRBV19; j_gene: TRBJ2-3; CDR3aa: CASSGVAGLLTDTQYF; CDR3nt: TGTGCCAGTAGTGGAGTAGCGGGCCTCCTCACAGATACGCAGTATTTT
abundance: few; d_gene: .; len: 12; v_gene: TRBV7-2; j_gene: TRBJ1-1; CDR3aa: CASSVIGVQAFF; CDR3nt: TGTGCCAGCAGCGTGATAGGGGTTCAGGCTTTCTTT
abundance: few; d_gene: .; len: 15; v_gene: TRBV6-5; j_gene: TRBJ2-7; CDR3aa: CASSSQGGGVGEQYF; CDR3nt: TGTGCCAGCAGTTCACAAGGAGGGGGAGTAGGCGAGCAGTACTTC
abundance: few; d_gene: .; len: 12; v_gene: TRBV5-1; j_gene: TRBJ2-2; CDR3aa: CASTPLMGELFF; CDR3nt: TGCGCCAGCACTCCGCTCATGGGGGAGCTGTTTTTT
abundance: .; d_gene: TRBD1; len: 16; v_gene: TRBV6-2/TRBV6-3; j_gene: TRBJ2-5; CDR3aa: CASSYPRTGGGETQYF; CDR3nt: TGTGCCAGCAGTTACCCTAGGACAGGGGGCGGAGAGACCCAGTACTTC
abundance: few; d_gene: .; len: 13; v_gene: TRBV12-3/TRBV12-4; j_gene: TRBJ2-7; CDR3aa: CASSFGRSYEQYF; CDR3nt: TGTGCCAGCAGTTTTGGGCGTTCCTACGAGCAGTACTTC
abundance: few; d_gene: .; len: 15; v_gene: TRBV10-3; j_gene: TRBJ1-1; CDR3aa: CAIRSGSGVGTEAFF; CDR3nt: TGTGCCATCAGGAGTGGTTCGGGTGTAGGGACTGAAGCTTTCTTT
abundance: few; d_gene: TRBD1; len: 15; v_gene: TRBV7-2; j_gene: TRBJ2-3; CDR3aa: CASSPTGGITDTQYF; CDR3nt: TGTGCCAGCAGCCCGACAGGGGGCATCACTGATACGCAGTATTTT
abundance: once; d_gene: .; len: 15; v_gene: TRBV20-1; j_gene: TRBJ1-2; CDR3aa: CSAFSAGPHADGYNF; CDR3nt: TGCAGTGCCTTTTCTGCGGGGCCCCACGCTGACGGCTACAACTTC
abundance: few; d_gene: TRBD2; len: 19; v_gene: TRBV6-5; j_gene: TRBJ2-1; CDR3aa: CASSLQPQTSGTGYNEQFF; CDR3nt: TGTGCCAGCAGTCTACAACCTCAGACTAGCGGGACAGGATACAATGAGCAGTTCTTC
abundance: many; d_gene: TRBD1; len: 15; v_gene: TRBV24-1; j_gene: TRBJ2-1; CDR3aa: CATSESGTGRDEQFF; CDR3nt: TGTGCCACCAGTGAATCCGGGACAGGGAGGGATGAGCAGTTCTTC
abundance: .; d_gene: TRBD2; len: 19; v_gene: TRBV7-2; j_gene: TRBJ2-3; CDR3aa: CAFSRRLGGSECGTDTQYF; CDR3nt: TGTGCCTTCTCCCGCCGTCTTGGCGGGAGTGAATGCGGCACAGATACGCAGTATTTT
abundance: few; d_gene: TRBD2; len: 16; v_gene: TRBV7-2; j_gene: TRBJ2-5; CDR3aa: CASSRGSAGGGETQYF; CDR3nt: TGTGCCAGCAGTAGGGGCTCTGCGGGAGGCGGGGAGACCCAGTACTTC